The present TCR beta chain was sequenced within a study of CD8+CD57+ T cells in acquired aplastic anemia. Study-wide context: Across the sorted CD4+ and CD8+ cells, DNA amounts averaged 3.2 ug. Study-wide results and limits: Patients and healthy controls showed no significant CD8+ Simpson's diversity difference.

The CDR3 runs to 13 residues. The germline gives CDR1 KGHDR, CDR2 SFDVKD. With 9 bases clipped from V and 11 bases from J, the junction kept 13 bases outside the gene matches. Patients selected for sequencing had displayed CD8+CD57+ cell expansion by flow cytometry. Diagnosis of severe acquired aplastic anemia applied to all patients. Blood came from patients not yet given any therapy. About this clonotype: Its matching antigen is unknown.

Profiling of TCR beta VDJ combinations and CDR3 sequences used genomic DNA as template. MiXCR was run by TCRdb on the reads, yielding one entry per CDR3 protein. The repertoire includes about 260,000 distinct CDR3 sequences, 82% of them detected once, and less than 50% sits in the top ten. J is TRBJ2-3 and V is TRBV24-1; TRBD1 agrees at 7 bases. This sequence originates from a human donor with aplastic anemia. Material: sorted CD4+, CD8+, or CD8+CD57+ T cells (not recorded which) from PBMCs. The CDR3 region is CATGEGGTGKQYF. The CDR3, as DNA: TGTGCCACCGGGGAAGGGGGCACCGGTAAGCAGTATTTT.